This T cell receptor beta chain originates from a study of T cell responses to AZD1222 COVID-19 vaccine (dated by TCRdb to 2020 to 2022). With regard to the full study: A total of approximately 250 trial participants underwent TCR sequencing, of whom more than 200 had received two doses of AZD1222 and some 26 had received two doses of the MenACWY control vaccine. Trial participants were enrolled by age into subgroups of 18-55, 56-69 and 70-plus years, and around 150, 29 and 61 TCR-sequenced participants, respectively, were included in these subgroups.

General findings and caveats noted by the study authors: The 56-69-year group was small, and its depth increase did not reach significance, likely because of low power. A significant rise in spike-specific TCR breadth and depth was observed after two AZD1222 doses relative to day 0 and relative to MenACWY recipients. Reportedly, close to half of the unique spike-specific TCRs recognized epitopes lying outside the regions that are mutated in the B.1.351 and B.1.1.7 variants. Because no day 14 peak-response samples were available, the repertoires could be characterized only after the peak T cell response. The vaccine-associated CD4 TCRs covered the entire spike protein, and the dominant responses fell in regions 160-218 and 743-854. Participants were mostly white British, with more females than males. The authors suggested clonal diversity may have been underestimated. Conclusions about previously exposed vaccinees are limited, since just five or six AZD1222 recipients were seropositive for SARS-CoV-2 at baseline.

The time point label, read with the paper, signifies: about 28 days (+/-7) after the second vaccine dose. The label giving this sample's treatment or condition can be read as: meningococcal conjugate vaccine given as trial control. The vaccinee samples were drawn from two UK trials, COV001 and COV002, one of which was a single-blind randomized controlled phase 2/3 trial testing AZD1222 (ChAdOx1 nCoV-19) in healthy adults. For TCRbeta chain sequencing, PBMC samples were collected from trial participants at day 0 and at day 28 after the second dose. The CDR3 regions of human TCRbeta chains were subjected to immunosequencing. In the paper's pipeline: TCRs in the repertoires were matched against a reference library of SARS-CoV-2-specific TCRs that had been generated with the MIRA antigen-specificity platform. Breadth was defined as the fraction of unique TCRs that were SARS-CoV-2-associated. Depth was defined as the fraction of total T cells that were SARS-CoV-2-associated. Each spike-specific TCR was assigned to its reactive spike region and to a CD4 or CD8 class using the MIRA data. Log10-transformed breadth and depth values were compared by one-way ANOVA with Sidak's multiple comparisons tests. In TCRdb, the immuneACCESS table is reduced to in-frame sequences with V and J assigned. These tables do not hold every clone; where another copy was compared, an unresolved V gene accounts for under half, and the others remain unexplained. The V and J calls and clone size are taken from that table; D and trimming were inferred from the DNA. In this sample the table shows under 200,000 clones, more than 80% of which occur a single time. The ten largest make up around 3.6% of the sample.

Details on this clone: Its antigen remains unidentified. No base quality values were provided; no much bigger clone lies one nucleotide off.

From its cysteine to its phenylalanine, the CDR3 spans 15 amino acids. The DNA shown is the 45-base CDR3, in frame from base 1. The germline V gene (reference sequence) supplies CDR1 GTSNPN and CDR2 SVGIG. Deletion took 5 bases off V and 3 bases off J, with a span of 16 bases between the germline ends. This TCR derives from an adult who received the MenACWY meningococcal vaccine as a control. The chain is made from TRBV30 and TRBJ1-4; TRBD1 could be the D gene, as 5 bases match. The specimen was peripheral blood, collected 28 days after the second dose of the MenACWY control vaccine. The base sequence is TGTGCCTGGGCCACCCCGAGGGGTGCTAATGAAAAACTGTTTTTT. Translated, it reads CAWATPRGANEKLFF. Joined to the reference TRBV30 and TRBJ1-4 proteins, this CDR3 gives the full variable domain: SQTIHQWPATLVQPVGSPLSLECTVEGTSNPNLYWYRQAAGRGLQLLFYSVGIGQISSEVPQNLSASRPQDRQFILSSKKLLLSDSGFYLCAWATPRGANEKLFFGSGTQLSVL.